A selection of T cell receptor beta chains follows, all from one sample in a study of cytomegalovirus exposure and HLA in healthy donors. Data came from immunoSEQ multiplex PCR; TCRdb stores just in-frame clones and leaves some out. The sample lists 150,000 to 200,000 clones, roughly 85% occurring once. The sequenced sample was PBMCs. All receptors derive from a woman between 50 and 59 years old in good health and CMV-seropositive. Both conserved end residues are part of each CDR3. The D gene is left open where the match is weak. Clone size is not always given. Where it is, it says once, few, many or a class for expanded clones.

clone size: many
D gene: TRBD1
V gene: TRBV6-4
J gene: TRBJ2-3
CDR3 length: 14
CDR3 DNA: TGTGCCAGCAGTGACGGACAGGGGGCAGATACGCAGTATTTT
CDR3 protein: CASSDGQGADTQYF

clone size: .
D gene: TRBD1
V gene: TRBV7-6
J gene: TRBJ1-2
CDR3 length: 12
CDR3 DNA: TGTGCCAGCAGCCCCGGACAGGGGGCGTCCACCTTC
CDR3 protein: CASSPGQGASTF

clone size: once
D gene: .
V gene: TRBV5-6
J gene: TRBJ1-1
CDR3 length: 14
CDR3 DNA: TGTGCCAGCAGGTTCTTGGGGAGGTACACTGAAGCTTTCTTT
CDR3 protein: CASRFLGRYTEAFF

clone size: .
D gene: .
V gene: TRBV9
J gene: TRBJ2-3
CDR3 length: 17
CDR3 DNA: TGTGCCAGCAGCTTGCGTCACAGGTCAAGTCTCACAGATACGCAGTATTTT
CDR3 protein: CASSLRHRSSLTDTQYF

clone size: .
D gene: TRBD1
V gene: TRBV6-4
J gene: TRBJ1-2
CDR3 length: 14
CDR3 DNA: TGTGCCAGCAGTCCCGGACAGGGGTTTCTCGGCTACACCTTC
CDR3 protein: CASSPGQGFLGYTF

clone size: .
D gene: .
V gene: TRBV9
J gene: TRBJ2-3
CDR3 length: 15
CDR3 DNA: TGTGCCAGCAGCGTAGAGGGGGTTGGGACAGATACGCAGTATTTT
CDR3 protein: CASSVEGVGTDTQYF

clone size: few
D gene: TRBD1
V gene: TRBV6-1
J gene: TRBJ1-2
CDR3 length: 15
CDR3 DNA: TGTGCCAGCAGTGGCACTAGGACAGGGCCTTATGGCTACACCTTC
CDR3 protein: CASSGTRTGPYGYTF

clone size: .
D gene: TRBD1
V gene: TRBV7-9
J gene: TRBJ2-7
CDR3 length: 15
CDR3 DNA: TGTGCCAGCAGCATCCTGGGACAGGGTAACCACGAGCAGTACTTC
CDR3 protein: CASSILGQGNHEQYF

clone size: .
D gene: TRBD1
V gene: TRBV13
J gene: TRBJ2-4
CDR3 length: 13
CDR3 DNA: TGTGCCAGCAGCTCCAACAGGGGAAACATTCAGTACTTC
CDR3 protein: CASSSNRGNIQYF

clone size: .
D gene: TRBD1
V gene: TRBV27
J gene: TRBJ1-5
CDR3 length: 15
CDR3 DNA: TGTGCCAGCAGTCCCAAGACAGGGGGCAATCAGCCCCAGCATTTT
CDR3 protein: CASSPKTGGNQPQHF

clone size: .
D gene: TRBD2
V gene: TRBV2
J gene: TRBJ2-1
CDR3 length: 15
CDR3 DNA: TGTGCCAGCAGGGAGACTAGCGGGACCTACGATGAGCAGTTCTTC
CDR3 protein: CASRETSGTYDEQFF

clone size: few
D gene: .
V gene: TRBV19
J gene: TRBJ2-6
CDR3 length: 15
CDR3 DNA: TGTGCCAGTAGTATAGACCTCTCTGGGGCCAACGTCCTGACTTTC
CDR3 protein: CASSIDLSGANVLTF

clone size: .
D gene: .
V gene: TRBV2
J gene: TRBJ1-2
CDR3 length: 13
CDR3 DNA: TGTGCCAGCAGTGAACAGGGTGACTATGGCTACACCTTC
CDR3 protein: CASSEQGDYGYTF

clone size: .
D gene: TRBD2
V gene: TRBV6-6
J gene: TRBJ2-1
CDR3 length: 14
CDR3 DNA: TGTGCCAGCGTACGGGAGGGCTCCTACAATGAGCAGTTCTTC
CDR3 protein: CASVREGSYNEQFF

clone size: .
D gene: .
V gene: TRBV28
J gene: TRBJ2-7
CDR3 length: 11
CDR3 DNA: TGTGCCAGCAGTTTATCCGGTGAGCAGTACTTC
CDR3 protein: CASSLSGEQYF

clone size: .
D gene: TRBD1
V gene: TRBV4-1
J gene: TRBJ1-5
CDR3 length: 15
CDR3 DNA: TGCGCCAGCAGCCAACCCGACAGGGAGAATCAGCCCCAGCATTTT
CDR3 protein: CASSQPDRENQPQHF

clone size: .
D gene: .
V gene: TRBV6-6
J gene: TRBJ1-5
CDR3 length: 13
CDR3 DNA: TGTGCCAGCAGAGACAGCGGCAATCAGCCCCAGCATTTT
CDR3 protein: CASRDSGNQPQHF

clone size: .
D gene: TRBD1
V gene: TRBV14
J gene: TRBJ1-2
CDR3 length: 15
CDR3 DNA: TGTGCCAGCAGCCAAGTGGTGGGGACAGGATATGGCTACACCTTC
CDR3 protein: CASSQVVGTGYGYTF

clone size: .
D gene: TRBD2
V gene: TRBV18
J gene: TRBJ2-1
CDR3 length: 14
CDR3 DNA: TGTGCCAGCTCACCACAACTAGCGACCAATGAGCAGTTCTTC
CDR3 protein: CASSPQLATNEQFF

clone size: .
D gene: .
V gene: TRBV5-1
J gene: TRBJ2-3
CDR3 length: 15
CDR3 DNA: TGCGCCAGCAGCTTGTCTCCGGTTAGCACAGATACGCAGTATTTT
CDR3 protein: CASSLSPVSTDTQYF

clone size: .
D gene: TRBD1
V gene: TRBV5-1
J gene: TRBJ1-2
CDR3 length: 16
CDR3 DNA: TGCGCCAGCAGCTTGGATGGACAGGATTTGAACTATGGCTACACCTTC
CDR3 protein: CASSLDGQDLNYGYTF

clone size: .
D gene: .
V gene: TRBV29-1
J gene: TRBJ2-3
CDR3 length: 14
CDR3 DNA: TGCAGCGTTGACTCTACAGGAGGGACAGATACGCAGTATTTT
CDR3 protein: CSVDSTGGTDTQYF

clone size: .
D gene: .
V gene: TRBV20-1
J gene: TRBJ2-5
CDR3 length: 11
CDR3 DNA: TGCAGTGCTAGCGGGAAAGAGACCCAGTACTTC
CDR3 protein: CSASGKETQYF

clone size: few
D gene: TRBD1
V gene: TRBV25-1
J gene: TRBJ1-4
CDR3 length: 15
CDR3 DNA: TGTGCCAGCAGTGACCCCGGGACAGGGAATGAAAAACTGTTTTTT
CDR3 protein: CASSDPGTGNEKLFF

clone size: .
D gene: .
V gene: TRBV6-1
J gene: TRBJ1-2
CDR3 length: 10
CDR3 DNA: TGTGCCAGCGGCCCCGGGGGCTACACCTTC
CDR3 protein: CASGPGGYTF

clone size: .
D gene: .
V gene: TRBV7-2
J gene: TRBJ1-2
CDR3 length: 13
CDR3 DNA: TGTGCCAGCAGCCCCCGGACAGAGGGGGGCTACACCTTC
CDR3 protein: CASSPRTEGGYTF

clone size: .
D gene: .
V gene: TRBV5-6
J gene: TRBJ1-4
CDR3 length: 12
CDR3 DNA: TGTGCCAGCAGCTCAAGAGTCGAAAAACTGTTTTTT
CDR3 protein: CASSSRVEKLFF

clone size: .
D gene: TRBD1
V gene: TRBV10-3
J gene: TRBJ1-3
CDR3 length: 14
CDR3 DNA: TGTGCCATCGTTCAGGGGGACTCTGGAAACACCATATATTTT
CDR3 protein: CAIVQGDSGNTIYF

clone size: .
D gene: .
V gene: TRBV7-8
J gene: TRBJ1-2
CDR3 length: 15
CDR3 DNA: TGTGCCAGCAGCACGCAGCAGGGGAGTAACTATGGCTACACCTTC
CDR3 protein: CASSTQQGSNYGYTF

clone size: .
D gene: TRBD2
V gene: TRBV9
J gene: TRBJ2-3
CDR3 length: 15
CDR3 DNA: TGTGCCAGCAGCGTAGCTGCGGGGGTGGGCGGTACGCAGTATTTT
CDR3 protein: CASSVAAGVGGTQYF

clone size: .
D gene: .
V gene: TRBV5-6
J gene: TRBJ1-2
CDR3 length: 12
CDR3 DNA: TGTGCCAGCAGCTTGATGAGTGCTGGCTACACCTTC
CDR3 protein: CASSLMSAGYTF

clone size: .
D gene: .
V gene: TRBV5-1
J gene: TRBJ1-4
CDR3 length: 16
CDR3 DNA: TGCGCCAGCAGCCTAGGGACATTAAAACGGGATGAAAAACTGTTTTTT
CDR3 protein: CASSLGTLKRDEKLFF

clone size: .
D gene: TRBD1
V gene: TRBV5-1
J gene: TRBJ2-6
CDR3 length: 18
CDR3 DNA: TGCGCCAGCAGCACACAGACCGGGACAGGGGGCAGAGCCAACGTCCTGACTTTC
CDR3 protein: CASSTQTGTGGRANVLTF

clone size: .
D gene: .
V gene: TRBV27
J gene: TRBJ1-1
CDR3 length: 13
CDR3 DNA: TGTGCCAGCAGTTTCCGCTCGGGCACTGAAGCTTTCTTT
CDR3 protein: CASSFRSGTEAFF

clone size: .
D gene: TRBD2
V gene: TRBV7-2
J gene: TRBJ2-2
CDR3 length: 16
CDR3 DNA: TGTGCCAGCACGAGGGCGCGGGGGGGCCACACCGGGGAGCTGTTTTTT
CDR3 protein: CASTRARGGHTGELFF

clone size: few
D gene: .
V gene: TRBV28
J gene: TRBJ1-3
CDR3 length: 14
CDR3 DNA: TGTGCCAGCAGTTTACAGGGGTCTGGAAACACCATATATTTT
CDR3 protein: CASSLQGSGNTIYF

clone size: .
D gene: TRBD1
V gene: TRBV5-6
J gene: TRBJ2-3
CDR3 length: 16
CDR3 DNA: TGTGCCAGCAGCCAAAGGACAGGGGCCAGCACAGATACGCAGTATTTT
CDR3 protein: CASSQRTGASTDTQYF

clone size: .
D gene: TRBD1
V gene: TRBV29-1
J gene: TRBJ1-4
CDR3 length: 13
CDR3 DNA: TGCAGCGCTTCGGGACAGATAAATGAAAAACTGTTTTTT
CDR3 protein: CSASGQINEKLFF

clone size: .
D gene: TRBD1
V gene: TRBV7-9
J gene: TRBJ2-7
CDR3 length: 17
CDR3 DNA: TGTGCCAGCAGCTCCGGGGGGACAGGGGGTAGGGGCTACGAGCAGTACTTC
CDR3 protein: CASSSGGTGGRGYEQYF

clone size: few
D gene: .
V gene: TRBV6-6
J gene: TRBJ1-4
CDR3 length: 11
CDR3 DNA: TGTGCCAGCAGTTACGAAGGGGTAATGTTTTTT
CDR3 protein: CASSYEGVMFF

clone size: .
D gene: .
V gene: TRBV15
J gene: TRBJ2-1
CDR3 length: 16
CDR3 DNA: TGTGCCACCAGCAGAGATTGGGGCGGCACCTACAATGAGCAGTTCTTC
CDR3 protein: CATSRDWGGTYNEQFF

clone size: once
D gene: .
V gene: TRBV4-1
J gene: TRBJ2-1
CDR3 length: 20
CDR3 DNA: TGCGCCAGCAGCCAAGATCTGACGGGACGGCGGGGCCGGGGGAGGAGCGAGCAGTTCTTC
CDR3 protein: CASSQDLTGRRGRGRSEQFF

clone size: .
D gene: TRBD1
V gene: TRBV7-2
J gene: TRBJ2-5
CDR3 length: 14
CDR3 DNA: TGTGCCAGCAGCTCACAGGGGGCGCGAGAGACCCAGTACTTC
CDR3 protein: CASSSQGARETQYF

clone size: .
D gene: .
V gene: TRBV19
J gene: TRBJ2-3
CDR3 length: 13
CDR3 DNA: TGTGCCAGTAGTCCCGGACTGCTGGATACGCAGTATTTT
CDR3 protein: CASSPGLLDTQYF

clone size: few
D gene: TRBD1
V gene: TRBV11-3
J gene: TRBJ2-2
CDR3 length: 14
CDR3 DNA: TGTGCCAGCACCTGGGACAGCAACACCGGGGAGCTGTTTTTT
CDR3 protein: CASTWDSNTGELFF

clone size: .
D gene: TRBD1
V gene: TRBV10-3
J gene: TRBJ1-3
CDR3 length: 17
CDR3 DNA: TGTGCCATCAGTGAGTCTGGGACAGGTCCCTCTGGAAACACCATATATTTT
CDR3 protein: CAISESGTGPSGNTIYF

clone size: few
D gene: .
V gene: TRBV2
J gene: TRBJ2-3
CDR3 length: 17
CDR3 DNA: TGTGCCAGCTACGGCCCCACTTTAGGGGCCGGGTCAGATACGCAGTATTTT
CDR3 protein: CASYGPTLGAGSDTQYF

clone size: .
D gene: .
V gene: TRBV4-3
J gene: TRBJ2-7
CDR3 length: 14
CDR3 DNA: TGCGCCAGCAGCCAAGATAACCGGGGCTACGAGCAGTACTTC
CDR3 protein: CASSQDNRGYEQYF

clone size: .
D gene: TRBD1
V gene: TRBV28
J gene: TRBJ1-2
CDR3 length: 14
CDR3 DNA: TGTGCCAGCAGTTTATTGGCAGGGGGCTATGGCTACACCTTC
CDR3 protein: CASSLLAGGYGYTF

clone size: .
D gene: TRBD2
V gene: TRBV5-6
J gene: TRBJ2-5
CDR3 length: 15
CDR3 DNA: TGTGCCAGCAGGTCCAGCGGGAGGGCCGTGGAGACCCAGTACTTC
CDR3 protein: CASRSSGRAVETQYF

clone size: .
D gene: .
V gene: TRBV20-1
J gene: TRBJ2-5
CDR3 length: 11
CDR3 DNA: TGCAGTGCTAGTCAGCAAGAGACCCAGTACTTC
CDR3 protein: CSASQQETQYF

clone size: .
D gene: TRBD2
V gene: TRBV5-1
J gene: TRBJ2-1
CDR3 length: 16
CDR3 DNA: TGCGCCAGCAGCCAGCCGGGACTAGCGCAGTACACCTACCAGTTCTTC
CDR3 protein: CASSQPGLAQYTYQFF

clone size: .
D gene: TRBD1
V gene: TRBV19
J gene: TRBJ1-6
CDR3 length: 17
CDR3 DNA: TGTGCCAGTAGTATATACCGGACAGGGGGGGCTTATTCACCCCTCCACTTT
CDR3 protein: CASSIYRTGGAYSPLHF

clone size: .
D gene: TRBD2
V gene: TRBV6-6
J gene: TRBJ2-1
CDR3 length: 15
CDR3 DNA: TGTGCCAGCAGTTTCCTAGCGGGGGGGGCAGTTGAGCAGTTCTTC
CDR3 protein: CASSFLAGGAVEQFF